This TCR beta chain was documented in a study of OX40 agonist ivuxolimab in advanced cancers. At the level of the whole study: Ivuxolimab was a fully human IgG2 agonistic monoclonal antibody targeting the costimulatory receptor OX40 (CD134). Intravenous ivuxolimab was administered to patients every 2 weeks at six dose levels: 0.01, 0.1, 0.3, 1.5, 3 and 10 mg/kg. Among the roughly 50 dose-escalation patients, some 20 had hepatocellular carcinoma, roughly 15 melanoma, 9 renal cell carcinoma and 9 head and neck cancer. A male proportion of almost 85% and a mean age of approximately 60 years, ranging from about 20 to 79, were recorded for the dose-escalation cohort. Patients were allowed to have had prior anti-PD-1, anti-PD-L1 or anti-CTLA-4 therapy, and approximately 37% of the dose-escalation patients had been treated with checkpoint inhibitors. Partial responses occurred in three dose-escalation patients: two with cutaneous melanoma and one with hepatocellular carcinoma. Peripheral TCRbeta sequencing was intended to test whether TCR sequence diversity was altered and clonal T-cell expansion was caused by ivuxolimab. The monotherapy dose-escalation portion (N of about 50 patients) of the phase I ivuxolimab trial is reported in the paper. Findings and caveats that apply to the study as a whole: Low levels of normalized T-cell clonal expansion were also seen in some nonresponding patients. At doses from 0.1 to 3.0 mg/kg, clonal expansion was seen in both CD4+ and CD8+ blood T cells between baseline and week 6. In the 0.1-3.0 mg/kg groups, partial responders had among the lowest normalized peripheral clonal expansion, particularly in CD8+ T cells. Which antigens the clonally expanded peripheral T cells were specific for was not determined. After ivuxolimab, CD8+ T cells had more expanded clones than CD4+ T cells on average.

The trial excluded patients who had a history of autoimmune disease or who were on systemic immunosuppression. Peripheral blood for TCR sequencing was collected from all dose cohorts at baseline, on cycle 4 day 1, and on cycle 7 day 1. The samples were drawn from a first-in-human, open-label, multicenter phase I dose-escalation trial of ivuxolimab. Adults with locally advanced or metastatic melanoma, renal cell, hepatocellular, or head and neck squamous cell carcinoma were enrolled in the trial. Before TCR sequencing, CD4+ T cells and CD8+ T cells were sorted from peripheral blood as separate populations. Details on this clone: The target of this receptor is not known. No much larger clone is present one base from it, and per-base qualities are unavailable.

Trimming at the junction amounts to 5 bases on V and 4 bases on J, and the germline ends lie 21 bases apart. The CDR3 starts with the cysteine, ends with the phenylalanine, and has 17 residues. Just the 51-base CDR3 DNA is kept, in frame starting at base 1. CDR1 SEHNR and CDR2 FQNEAQ were looked up in the germline V gene (reference sequence). To sequence the TCRbeta CDR3 region, genomic DNA was isolated from the sorted cells. TCRbeta CDR3 regions were sequenced using the immunoSEQ Assay. Drawn from immuneACCESS, this table holds only the in-frame rearrangements with V and J called that TCRdb kept. Clones are partly lost; checked studies trace under half to an unresolved V gene and leave the rest unexplained. The sample table holds approximately 89,000 clones, of which 87% were seen once. In total, the top ten clones hold around 0.3% of the sample.

This material consisted of CD4+ or CD8+ T cells sorted from blood, taken in a trial of the OX40 agonist ivuxolimab. This sequence was found in an adult with an advanced solid tumor such as melanoma, head and neck, liver or kidney cancer. Recombination joined TRBV7-9 with TRBJ2-1, with an unclear D gene assignment. The CDR3 in this case is CASSPPPRISVYNEQFF. The bases read TGTGCCAGCAGCCCCCCACCCCGAATCTCCGTATACAATGAGCAGTTCTTC.